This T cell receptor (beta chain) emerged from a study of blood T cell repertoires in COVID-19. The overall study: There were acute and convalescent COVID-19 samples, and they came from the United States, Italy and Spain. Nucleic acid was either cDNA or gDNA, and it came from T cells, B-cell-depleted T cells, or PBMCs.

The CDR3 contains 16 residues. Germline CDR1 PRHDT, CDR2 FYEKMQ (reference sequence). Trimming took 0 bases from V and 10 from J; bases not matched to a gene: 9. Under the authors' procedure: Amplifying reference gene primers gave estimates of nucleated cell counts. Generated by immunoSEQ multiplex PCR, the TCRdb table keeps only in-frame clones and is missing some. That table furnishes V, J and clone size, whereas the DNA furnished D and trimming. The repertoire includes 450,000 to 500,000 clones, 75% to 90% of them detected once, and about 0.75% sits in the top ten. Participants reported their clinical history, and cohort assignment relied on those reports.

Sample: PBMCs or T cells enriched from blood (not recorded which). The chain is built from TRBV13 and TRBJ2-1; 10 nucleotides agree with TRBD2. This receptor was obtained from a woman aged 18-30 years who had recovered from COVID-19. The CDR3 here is CASSLGPAGGPGEQFF. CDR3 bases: TGTGCCAGCAGCTTAGGGCCAGCGGGGGGGCCAGGAGAGCAGTTCTTC.